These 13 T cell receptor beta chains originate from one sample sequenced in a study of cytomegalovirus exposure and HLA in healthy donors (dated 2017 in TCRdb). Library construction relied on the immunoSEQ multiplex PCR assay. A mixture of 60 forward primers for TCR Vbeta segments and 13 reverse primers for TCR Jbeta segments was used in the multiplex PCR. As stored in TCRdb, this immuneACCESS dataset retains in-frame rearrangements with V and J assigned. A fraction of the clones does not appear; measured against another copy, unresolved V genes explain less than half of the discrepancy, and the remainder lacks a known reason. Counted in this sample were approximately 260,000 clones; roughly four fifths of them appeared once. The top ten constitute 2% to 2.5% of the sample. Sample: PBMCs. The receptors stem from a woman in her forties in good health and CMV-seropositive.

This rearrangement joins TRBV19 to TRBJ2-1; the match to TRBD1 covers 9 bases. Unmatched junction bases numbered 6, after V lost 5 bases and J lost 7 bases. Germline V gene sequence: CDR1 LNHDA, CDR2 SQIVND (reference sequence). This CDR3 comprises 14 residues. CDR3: CASSPGTGRNEQFF. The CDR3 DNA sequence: TGTGCCAGTAGTCCCGGGACAGGGAGGAATGAGCAGTTCTTC.

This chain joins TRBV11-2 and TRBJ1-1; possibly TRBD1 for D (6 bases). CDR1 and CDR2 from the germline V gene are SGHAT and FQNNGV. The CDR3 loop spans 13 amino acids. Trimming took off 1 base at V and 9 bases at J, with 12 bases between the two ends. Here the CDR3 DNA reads TGTGCCAGCAGCTTAGGGGGGCAGGGGAAAGCTTTCTTT. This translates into CASSLGGQGKAFF.

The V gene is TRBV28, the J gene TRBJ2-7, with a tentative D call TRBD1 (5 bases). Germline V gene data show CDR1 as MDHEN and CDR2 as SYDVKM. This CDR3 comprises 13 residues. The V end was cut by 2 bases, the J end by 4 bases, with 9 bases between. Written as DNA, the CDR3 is TGTGCCAGCAGTTTACCCGACAGTTACGAGCAGTACTTC. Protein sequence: CASSLPDSYEQYF.

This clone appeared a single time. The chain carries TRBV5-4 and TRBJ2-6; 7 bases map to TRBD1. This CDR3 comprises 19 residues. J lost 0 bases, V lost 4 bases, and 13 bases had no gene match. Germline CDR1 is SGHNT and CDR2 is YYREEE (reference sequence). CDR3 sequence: CASSKGFRDSNSGANVLTF. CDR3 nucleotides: TGTGCCAGCAGCAAGGGGTTCCGGGACAGTAACTCTGGGGCCAACGTCCTGACTTTC.

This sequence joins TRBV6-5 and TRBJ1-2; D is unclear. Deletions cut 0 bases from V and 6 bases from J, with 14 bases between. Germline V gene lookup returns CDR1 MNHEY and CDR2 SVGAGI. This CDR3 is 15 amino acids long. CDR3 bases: TGTGCCAGCAGTTACTCGGAAGTTCAAAGCGATGGCTACACCTTC. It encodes CASSYSEVQSDGYTF.

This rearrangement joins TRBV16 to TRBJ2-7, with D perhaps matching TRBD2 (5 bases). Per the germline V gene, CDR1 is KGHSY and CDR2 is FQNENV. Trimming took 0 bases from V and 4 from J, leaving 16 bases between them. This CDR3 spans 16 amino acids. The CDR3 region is CASSQSSDLKIYEQYF. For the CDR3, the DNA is TGTGCCAGCAGCCAATCTAGCGACCTAAAAATATACGAGCAGTACTTC. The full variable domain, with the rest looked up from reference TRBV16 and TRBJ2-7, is GEEVAQTPKHLVRGEGQKAKLYCAPIKGHSYVFWYQQVLKNEFKFLISFQNENVFDETGMPKERFSAKCLPNSPCSLEIQATKLEDSAVYFCASSQSSDLKIYEQYFGPGTRLTVT.

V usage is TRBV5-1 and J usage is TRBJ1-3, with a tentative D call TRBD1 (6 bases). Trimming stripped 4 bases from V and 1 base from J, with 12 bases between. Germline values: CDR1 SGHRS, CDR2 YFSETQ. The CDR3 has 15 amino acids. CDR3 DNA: TGCGCCAGCAGCGTCGAGGGGGGGTCTGGAAACACCATATATTTT. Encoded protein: CASSVEGGSGNTIYF.

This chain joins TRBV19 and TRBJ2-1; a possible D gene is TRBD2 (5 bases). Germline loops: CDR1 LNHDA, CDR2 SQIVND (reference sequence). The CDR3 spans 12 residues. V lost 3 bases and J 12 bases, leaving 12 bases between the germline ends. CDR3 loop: CASSISGRRQFF. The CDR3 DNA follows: TGTGCCAGTAGTATCAGTGGGAGAAGGCAGTTCTTC.

The CDR3 DNA follows: TGTGCTAGTGGTTTGGATGGACAACTTAATCAGCCCCAGCATTTT. As protein: CASGLDGQLNQPQHF. The V and J genes are TRBV12-5 and TRBJ1-5; possibly TRBD1 for D (5 bases). The germline V and J ends were trimmed by 1 base and 4 bases, with 11 bases remaining between them. The CDR3 contains 15 residues. Germline lookup yields CDR1 LGHNT and CDR2 FRNRAP.

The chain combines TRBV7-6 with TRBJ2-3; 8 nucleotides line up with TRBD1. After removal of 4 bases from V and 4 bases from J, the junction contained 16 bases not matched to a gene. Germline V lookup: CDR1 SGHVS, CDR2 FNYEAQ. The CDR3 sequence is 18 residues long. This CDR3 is CASSSTPPGQAVPDTQYF. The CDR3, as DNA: TGTGCCAGCAGCTCGACACCCCCGGGACAGGCGGTCCCAGATACGCAGTATTTT.

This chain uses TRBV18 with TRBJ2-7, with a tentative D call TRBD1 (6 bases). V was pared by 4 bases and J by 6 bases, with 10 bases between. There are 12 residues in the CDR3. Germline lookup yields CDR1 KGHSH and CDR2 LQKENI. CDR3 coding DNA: TGTGCCAGCTCACGCGACAGGCCCGAGCAGTACTTC. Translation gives CASSRDRPEQYF.

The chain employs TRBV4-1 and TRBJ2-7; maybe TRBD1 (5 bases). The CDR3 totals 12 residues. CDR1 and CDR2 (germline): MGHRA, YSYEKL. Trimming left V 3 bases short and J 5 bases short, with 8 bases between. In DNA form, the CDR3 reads TGCGCCAGCAGCCATACAGGCCACGAGCAGTACTTC. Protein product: CASSHTGHEQYF.

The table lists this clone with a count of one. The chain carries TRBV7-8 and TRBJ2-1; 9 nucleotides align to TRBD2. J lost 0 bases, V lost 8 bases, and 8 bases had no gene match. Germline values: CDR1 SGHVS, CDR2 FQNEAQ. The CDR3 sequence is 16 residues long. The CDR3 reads CASAPRAGGSYNEQFF. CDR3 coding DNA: TGTGCCAGCGCACCACGAGCGGGAGGCTCCTACAATGAGCAGTTCTTC.